This is a list of T cell receptor beta chains from one sample in a study of blood T cell repertoires in COVID-19. TCRdb keeps only in-frame clones here, not all; method: immunoSEQ multiplex PCR. The sample holds some 700,000 clones, about 90% seen once. The sequencing input was peripheral blood. Receptors originate from a woman aged 18-29 years with acute or convalescent COVID-19. Each CDR3 is given with its conserved first and last residue. The D gene is left open where the match is weak. The size field is filled for only some rows; it gives once, few, many or a size class.

j_call v_call clone_size d_call cdr3_nt cdr3_aa
TRBJ1-1 TRBV18 - - TGTGCCAGCTCACCACACAGGGAATCCACTGAAGCTTTCTTT CASSPHRESTEAFF
TRBJ2-7 TRBV6-6 - TRBD1 TGTGCCAGCAGGGCCTCTCTTCAGGGGGCTAACGAGCAGTACTTC CASRASLQGANEQYF
TRBJ1-2 TRBV14 - TRBD1 TGTGCCAGCAGCCATTCGACAGGGGCCGGTGGGGGCTACACCTTC CASSHSTGAGGGYTF
TRBJ1-4 TRBV30 - - TGTGCCTGGAGTGGGGGGGTCGATGAAAAACTGTTTTTT CAWSGGVDEKLFF
TRBJ2-7 TRBV4-1 - - TGCGCCAGCAGCCAAGATAGGGTAACAGGTGCCTCCTACGAGCAGTACTTC CASSQDRVTGASYEQYF
TRBJ1-2 TRBV5-1 once TRBD1 TGCGCCAGCAGCCCGCGCGCCGGACAGGGGGCATCGGGCTACACCTTC CASSPRAGQGASGYTF
TRBJ2-3 TRBV7-3 - - TGTGCCAGCAGCTACCTAGACAGTCTTAGCACAGATACGCAGTATTTT CASSYLDSLSTDTQYF
TRBJ2-7 TRBV28 - - TGTGCCAGTTTGGGGGCTCCGGGAGAGCAGTACTTC CASLGAPGEQYF
TRBJ2-1 TRBV18 - TRBD1 TGTGCCAGCTCGTCTACAGGGGGCAATGAGCAGTTCTTC CASSSTGGNEQFF
TRBJ1-1 TRBV10-3 many TRBD1 TGTGCCATAGGGACAGGGGGCGTCGCTGAAGCTTTCTTT CAIGTGGVAEAFF
TRBJ2-3 TRBV18 - TRBD1 TGTGCCAGCTCACCCGGGACAGGGGGAGCAGATACGCAGTATTTT CASSPGTGGADTQYF
TRBJ2-7 TRBV5-5 - - TGTGCCAGCAGCCCCTGGGACATCCTCTACGAGCAGTACTTC CASSPWDILYEQYF
TRBJ1-2 TRBV19 - TRBD1 TGTGCCAGTAGGTCACAGGGGGCGAACTATGGCTACACCTTC CASRSQGANYGYTF
TRBJ1-4 TRBV9 - - TGTGCCAGCAGCGTGGGCAGCCATGCAACTAATGAAAAACTGTTTTTT CASSVGSHATNEKLFF
TRBJ2-7 TRBV19 - TRBD1 TGTGCCAGTAGTACCTACCCCGGGACAGCCTACGAGCAGTACTTC CASSTYPGTAYEQYF
TRBJ2-2 TRBV24-1 - - TGTGCCACCAGTGACAAGGGGGTGACCGGGGAGCTGTTTTTT CATSDKGVTGELFF
TRBJ1-3 TRBV11-3 - - TGTGCCAGCAGCCATACGACAGCTGGAAACACCATATATTTT CASSHTTAGNTIYF
TRBJ2-5 TRBV19 - TRBD2 TGTGCCAGTAGCCTGAGAATAGCGGGGAGGAGGGAGACCCAGTACTTC CASSLRIAGRRETQYF
TRBJ2-3 TRBV12-3/TRBV12-4 - - TGTGCCAGCAGTTTATTCGGTACGCAGTATTTT CASSLFGTQYF
TRBJ2-7 TRBV27 few TRBD1 TGTGCCAGCAGTTTCGGACAGGGCAACTACGAGCAGTACTTC CASSFGQGNYEQYF
TRBJ1-5 TRBV19 - - TGTGCCAGTAGTGCCCGGGCGGGGAGCCTCGGGAGGCCCCAGCATTTT CASSARAGSLGRPQHF
TRBJ1-1 TRBV7-2 - - TGTGCCAGCAGCTTAGGACATCCCACTGAAGCTTTCTTT CASSLGHPTEAFF
TRBJ1-2 TRBV27 - TRBD1 TGTGCCAGCAGTTTAGCGGGACAGTTATATGGCTACACCTTC CASSLAGQLYGYTF
TRBJ1-2 TRBV30 - - TGTGCCTGGATCACGACAGGCGTGCGCGGCTACACCTTC CAWITTGVRGYTF
TRBJ1-1 TRBV27 - - TGTGCCAGCAGTTTGGGCAGGGCCACTGAAGCTTTCTTT CASSLGRATEAFF
TRBJ2-7 TRBV4-1 once TRBD2 TGCGCCAGCAGCCAAATCGCGGGGCGGGGGATAGGAAGCTCCTACGAGCAGTACTTC CASSQIAGRGIGSSYEQYF
TRBJ1-2 TRBV25-1 - - TGTGCCTCAGCAGCCCTAGATGACGATGGCTACACCTTC CASAALDDDGYTF
TRBJ1-1 TRBV2 - - TGTGCCAGCAGTGAAAGGGTAACGGACATTGCGACTGAAGCTTTCTTT CASSERVTDIATEAFF
TRBJ2-7 TRBV18 - - TGTGCCAGCTCACCAGCGACAGGATTCAACGAGCAGTACTTC CASSPATGFNEQYF
TRBJ2-2 TRBV24-1 once TRBD1 TGTGCCACGGGACAGGGGGGGAGAAACACCGGGGAGCTGTTTTTT CATGQGGRNTGELFF
TRBJ2-5 TRBV9 - TRBD2 TGTGCCAGCAGCCTAGCGGGGGTCAGGGAGACCCAGTACTTC CASSLAGVRETQYF
TRBJ1-5 TRBV5-5 - TRBD1 TGTGCCAGCAGCCCAGGGGGCGTGCAGCCCCAGCATTTT CASSPGGVQPQHF
TRBJ2-2 TRBV30 once - TGTGCCTGGTCTAGGGGGTCCGGGGAGCTGTTTTTT CAWSRGSGELFF
TRBJ1-1 TRBV6-5 - - TGTGCCACCTTCCGGGGGAACACTGAAGCTTTCTTT CATFRGNTEAFF
TRBJ2-3 TRBV11-2 - TRBD2 TGTGCCAGCAGTCGACACGGGGGGGATATCACAGATACGCAGTATTTT CASSRHGGDITDTQYF
TRBJ1-5 TRBV5-6 - - TGTGCCAGCAGCCAACGCAGGGGATTAATTCAGCCCCAGCATTTT CASSQRRGLIQPQHF
TRBJ1-1 TRBV9 once - TGTGCCAGCAGCCCGACGGGTGACCACACTGAAGCTTTCTTT CASSPTGDHTEAFF
TRBJ1-2 TRBV19 - TRBD1 TGTGCCAGTAGTACCCAGGCCACAGGGGAGAGCTATGGCTACACCTTC CASSTQATGESYGYTF
TRBJ2-1 TRBV29-1 - - TGCAGCGTTGAAGATAGGGGGAGTGTAGTTCCGAATGAGCAGTTCTTC CSVEDRGSVVPNEQFF
TRBJ2-7 TRBV6-5 - - TGTGCCAGCAGTTACGGTGAGCACTCCTACGAGCAGTACTTC CASSYGEHSYEQYF
TRBJ2-3 TRBV9 - TRBD2 TGTGCCAGCAGCGTATCGGGGGGGGTATACACAGATACGCAGTATTTT CASSVSGGVYTDTQYF
TRBJ1-5 TRBV20-1 - - TGCAGTGCTAGAGATCTGCGATCCCAGCATTTT CSARDLRSQHF
TRBJ2-7 TRBV7-2 - TRBD1 TGTGCCAGCAGCCAACTGGGACAGGGGGCTCGCAACGAGCAGTACTTC CASSQLGQGARNEQYF
TRBJ1-3 TRBV5-6 - - TGTGCCAGCAGCAACGGACAGCTATTCTCTGGAAACACCATATATTTT CASSNGQLFSGNTIYF
TRBJ1-2 TRBV12-3/TRBV12-4 - - TGTGCCAGCAGTTTTCGGGAGTATGGCTACACCTTC CASSFREYGYTF
TRBJ1-2 TRBV28 - - TGTGCCAGCAGTTTGGTCGGGATCAACTATGGCTACACCTTC CASSLVGINYGYTF
TRBJ1-6 TRBV27 - TRBD1 TGTGCCAGTTTGCCCGGGACAGGCTTCCTCCGAAATAATTCACCCCTCCACTTT CASLPGTGFLRNNSPLHF
TRBJ1-4 TRBV4-1 - - TGCGCCAGCAGCCAAACCCACAGGGCCTCAACTAATGAAAAACTGTTTTTT CASSQTHRASTNEKLFF